The 26 T cell receptor beta chains given below trace back to one sample, sequenced in a study of regulatory T cells in long-lasting Graves disease. With iRepertoire HTBI primers and Arm-PCR of CDR3 regions, TCR beta libraries were built. One entry per CDR3 protein results from TCRdb running MiXCR on the multiplex PCR reads. The sample lists 350,000 to 550,000 distinct CDR3 sequences, 15% to 20% occurring once. The time point here: newly diagnosed GD, antithyroid drugs for less than 3 months. The TCR library used RNA extracted from PBMCs. The same sample was also studied in work on T cells in Graves' hyperthyroidism and ophthalmopathy.

The source was peripheral blood mononuclear cells (PBMCs), collected at new diagnosis, from a patient treated with antithyroid drugs. Receptors originate from a woman between 18 and 29 years old with Graves disease.

This clonotype was counted a few times. The J gene is TRBJ1-4, the V gene TRBV27; D unclear. The CDR3 totals 15 residues. V was pared by 5 bases and J by 4 bases, with 14 bases between. Germline V gene sequence: CDR1 MNHEY, CDR2 SMNVEV (reference sequence). CDR3 in DNA: TGTGCCAGCAGTGCCCTCCCCCAGGATAATGAAAAACTGTTTTTT. It encodes CASSALPQDNEKLFF.

This clonotype came up a few times. The V call is TRBV4-3, the J call TRBJ2-5; TRBD1 or TRBD2 may be the D gene (6 bases each). This CDR3 is built from 17 residues. The germline CDR1 and CDR2 sequences are LGHNA and YSLEER. The ends were cut back, 0 bases at V and 4 bases at J, with 18 bases in the middle. The CDR3 is CASSQDYPGEAGETQYF. CDR3 nucleotide sequence: TGCGCCAGCAGCCAAGATTATCCAGGGGAGGCTGGAGAGACCCAGTACTTC.

The sample holds many counts of this clonotype. The V call is TRBV7-6, the J call TRBJ2-3; D perhaps matches TRBD2 (6 bases). CDR1 and CDR2 from the germline V gene are SGHVS and FNYEAQ. V gave up 4 bases and J gave up 2 bases, with 16 bases separating them. The CDR3 runs to 16 residues. The CDR3 here is CASSSGPTSYTDTQYF. CDR3 nucleotides: TGTGCCAGCAGCTCCGGACCGACTAGTTACACAGATACGCAGTATTTT.

A few counts support this clonotype. The chain joins TRBV7-3 to TRBJ2-7; 8 bases match TRBD2. CDR1 is SGHTA, CDR2 FQGTGA, per germline. J gave up 5 bases and V 2 bases, and 14 bases lay outside the gene matches. There are 17 residues in the CDR3. This CDR3 reads CASSLGPRGAGVDEQYF. The CDR3 DNA sequence: TGTGCCAGCAGCTTAGGGCCCCGAGGAGCGGGAGTTGACGAGCAGTACTTC.

This clonotype was recorded at least ten times. The V call is TRBV20-1, the J call TRBJ2-2; D is undetermined. The CDR3 is 12 residues long. CDR1 DFQATT and CDR2 SNEGSKA come from the germline V gene (reference sequence). V lost 3 bases, J lost 5 bases, and 7 bases lay in between. The CDR3 DNA reads TGCAGTGCTAGCAGGAATACCGGGGAGCTGTTTTTT. This translates into CSASRNTGELFF.

This chain uses TRBV20-1 with TRBJ2-2; 7 nucleotides agree with TRBD2. The CDR3 loop spans 15 amino acids. Germline CDR1 and CDR2: DFQATT and SNEGSKA (reference sequence). V gave up 5 bases and J gave up 5 bases; unmatched junction bases: 11. CDR3 sequence reads: CSAGVDGRNTGELFF. DNA for the CDR3: TGCAGTGCTGGGGTCGACGGGAGGAATACCGGGGAGCTGTTTTTT.

Many counts were recorded for this clonotype. The chain uses TRBV20-1 and TRBJ2-2; D might be TRBD2 (6 bases). Germline V CDR1 and CDR2: DFQATT, SNEGSKA (reference sequence). V gave up 6 bases and J gave up 2 bases, with 16 bases separating them. The CDR3 is 15 amino acids. CDR3 DNA: TGCAGTGCCGCGGAGGGTACGGGAAACACCGGGGAGCTGTTTTTT. Translating it yields CSAAEGTGNTGELFF.

This clonotype was observed at least ten times. This chain links TRBV6-5 with TRBJ2-5, with TRBD2 identical over 7 bases. This CDR3 contains 16 residues. The V segment lost 4 bases and the J segment 2 bases; nucleotides outside the gene matches: 10. CDR1 MNHEY and CDR2 SVGAGI come from the germline V gene. The CDR3 loop reads CASSSWAGAGQETQYF. The CDR3 DNA is TGTGCCAGCAGTTCTTGGGCGGGAGCGGGACAAGAGACCCAGTACTTC.

This clonotype was detected ten times or more. The chain employs TRBV6-5 and TRBJ2-7, with TRBD1 identical over 8 bases. The V and J ends lost 2 bases and 3 bases, in that order; junction bases with no gene match: 6. There are 15 residues in the CDR3. Germline values: CDR1 MNHEY, CDR2 SVGAGI. CDR3 in amino acids: CASSYAGQVIYEQYF. DNA for the CDR3: TGTGCCAGCAGTTACGCGGGACAGGTTATCTACGAGCAGTACTTC.

This clonotype was detected only a few times. Just one base apart from a much larger clone, this may be a read error. The chain recombines TRBV7-9 with TRBJ2-3, with D possibly matching TRBD2 (5 bases). This CDR3 region has 13 residues. Germline-derived CDR1 and CDR2 are SEHNR and FQNEAQ (reference sequence). The ends were cut back, 1 base at V and 4 bases at J, with 6 bases in the middle. Here the CDR3 DNA reads TGTGCCAGCAGCTTAGAGGAGGCAGATACGCAGTATTTT. It codes for CASSLEEADTQYF.

This clonotype showed up many times. The J gene is TRBJ2-3, the V gene TRBV5-8; TRBD2 matches at 7 bases. This CDR3 comprises 17 residues. V shed 5 bases and J 3 bases; nucleotides not matched to a gene: 15. Germline V lookup: CDR1 SGHTS, CDR2 YDEGEE. The DNA of the CDR3 is TGTGCCAGCAGTCCCCTAGGCTCCGGACTAGGGACAGATACGCAGTATTTT. This translates into CASSPLGSGLGTDTQYF.

This clonotype was seen many times. J is TRBJ2-2 and V is TRBV6-1; no definite D call. CDR1 MNHNS and CDR2 SASEGT come from the germline V gene. The CDR3 length is 17 residues. With 3 bases removed from V and 2 bases from J, the gap between germline ends came to 16 bases. The CDR3 is CASSDKRTARNTGELFF. CDR3 bases: TGTGCCAGCAGTGACAAAAGGACGGCCCGAAACACCGGGGAGCTGTTTTTT.

Turning to this clonotype: No DNA is shown, since the ends of the CDR3 on it are uncertain; the CDR3 is the one TCRdb lists. This chain connects TRBV11-2 to TRBJ2-7; the table's D call of TRBD2 was not tested on the DNA. CDR1 is SGHAT and CDR2 is FQNNGV in the germline V gene. From its first to its last residue, the CDR3 has 24 amino acids. The CDR3 here is CASSFYICSARDLRLQRELLEQYF.

This rearrangement joins TRBV18 to TRBJ1-6; maybe TRBD1 (6 bases). This CDR3 has 14 amino acids. CDR1 is KGHSH and CDR2 is LQKENI in the germline V gene. With 3 bases removed from V and 5 bases from J, the gap between germline ends came to 8 bases. CDR3 protein: CASSPGGDNSPLHF. The CDR3 DNA is TGTGCCAGCTCACCTGGGGGCGATAATTCACCCCTCCACTTT.

This clonotype was seen more than once but under ten times. A much bigger clone sits one base away, suggesting this may be a read error. The rearrangement links TRBV29-1 to TRBJ2-1, with TRBD1 as a possible D gene (6 bases). Germline V lookup: CDR1 SQVTM, CDR2 ANQGSEA. V dropped 1 base and J dropped 3 bases, with 13 bases sitting between them. This CDR3 has 15 residues. CDR3 amino acids: CSVEGPGVGYNEQFF. CDR3 coding DNA: TGCAGCGTTGAAGGTCCAGGGGTTGGCTACAATGAGCAGTTCTTC.

This clonotype was seen more than once but under ten times. CDR3 protein: CASSTGRDSQNTEAFF. The DNA of the CDR3 is TGCGCCAGCAGCACTGGACGGGACAGCCAGAACACTGAAGCTTTCTTT. The rearrangement links TRBV5-1 to TRBJ1-1; TRBD1 agrees at 7 bases. Unmatched junction bases numbered 10, after V lost 4 bases and J lost 1 base. Germline CDR1 reads SGHRS; CDR2 reads YFSETQ. The CDR3 length is 16 residues.

The genes are TRBV5-5 and TRBJ2-2, with 7 bases that match TRBD1. The CDR3 runs to 15 residues. Germline CDR1 is SGHKS and CDR2 is YYEKEE (reference sequence). The V gene end was trimmed by 6 bases and the J gene end by 6 bases; junction bases not matched to a gene: 11. CDR3 nucleotides: TGTGCCAGCACCCCAGACAGGGACGTAGCCGGGGAGCTGTTTTTT. This codes for CASTPDRDVAGELFF. Combining the CDR3 with reference TRBV5-5 and TRBJ2-2 gives the whole variable domain DAGVTQSPTHLIKTRGQQVTLRCSPISGHKSVSWYQQVLGQGPQFIFQYYEKEERGRGNFPDRFSARQFPNYSSELNVNALLLGDSALYLCASTPDRDVAGELFFGEGSRLTVL.

This clonotype was seen repeatedly, ten times or more. V usage is TRBV11-2 and J usage is TRBJ2-1, with no clear D. Trimming pared 0 bases from V and 2 bases from J, leaving 8 bases between. The CDR3 runs 15 residues. CDR1 and CDR2 (germline): SGHAT, FQNNGV. The CDR3 loop reads CASSLEGSAYNEQFF. CDR3 nucleotides: TGTGCCAGCAGCTTAGAAGGATCCGCCTACAATGAGCAGTTCTTC.

This clonotype was recorded many times. The chain carries TRBV11-2 and TRBJ2-5; D is unclear. Germline CDR1 and CDR2: SGHAT and FQNNGV. CDR3 length: 15 residues. The V and J ends lost 1 base and 0 bases respectively, with 9 bases between them. CDR3 sequence (DNA): TGTGCCAGCAGCTTAGGGGCCCAAGACCAAGAGACCCAGTACTTC. This gives the protein CASSLGAQDQETQYF.

This clonotype was recorded at least ten times. V gene TRBV7-2 combines with J gene TRBJ1-2, with 9 bases fitting TRBD1. CDR1 and CDR2 (germline): SGHTA, FQGNSA. The CDR3 is made up of 16 amino acids. With 3 bases clipped from V and 7 bases from J, the junction kept 12 bases outside the gene matches. The CDR3 loop is CASSFRDRVGYRGYTF. CDR3 nucleotides: TGTGCCAGCAGCTTCCGGGACAGGGTCGGTTATCGTGGCTACACCTTC.

This clonotype was counted ten times or more. V and J are TRBV18 and TRBJ1-4; possible D gene TRBD1, 6 bases. Trimming pared 5 bases from V and 3 bases from J, leaving 13 bases between. This CDR3 region has 15 residues. Germline CDR1 reads KGHSH; CDR2 reads LQKENI. CDR3 in DNA: TGTGCCAGCTCATTCAGACAGGTGCCTAATGAAAAACTGTTTTTT. Protein sequence: CASSFRQVPNEKLFF.

This clonotype came up once. This may arise from a read error, as a much more abundant clone is one base away. A read error is likely, as this CDR3 ends without the conserved phenylalanine or tryptophan. The chain joins TRBV11-2 to TRBJ1-2; D is ambiguous. Germline CDR1 reads SGHAT; CDR2 reads FQNNGV. This CDR3 contains 15 residues. Trimming left V 1 base short and J 5 bases short, with 14 bases between. CDR3 in DNA: TGTGCCAGCAGCTTAGTTGGAGCCACCCATTATGGCTACACCCTC. This translates into CASSLVGATHYGYTL.

This clonotype has ten or more counts. The CDR3 spells CASSPGRWTGEAFF. CDR3 bases: TGTGCCAGCAGTCCCGGGAGGTGGACAGGGGAAGCTTTCTTT. The chain employs TRBV28 and TRBJ1-1; 8 bases map to TRBD1. Germline V gene lookup returns CDR1 MDHEN and CDR2 SYDVKM. Losses at the gene ends were 5 bases for V and 8 bases for J; bases not matched to a gene: 10. The CDR3 length is 14 residues. The full variable domain, completed using reference TRBV28 and TRBJ1-1, is DVKVTQSSRYLVKRTGEKVFLECVQDMDHENMFWYRQDPGLGLRLIYFSYDVKMKEKGDIPEGYSVSREKKERFSLILESASTNQTSMYLCASSPGRWTGEAFFGQGTRLTVV.

Concerning this clonotype itself: Possible read error: a much larger clone is one base away. V and J are TRBV2 and TRBJ2-7, with TRBD2 matching 8 bases. From germline, CDR1 is SNHLY and CDR2 FYNNEI. The CDR3 has 12 residues. V shed 8 bases and J 7 bases; nucleotides not matched to a gene: 7. The CDR3 DNA follows: TGTGCCAGCGGAGCGGGAGTCGAGGAGCAGTACTTC. This translates into CASGAGVEEQYF.

This rearrangement joins TRBV10-3 to TRBJ1-3, with D unresolved. The CDR3 loop spans 12 amino acids. Germline CDR1 is ENHRY and CDR2 is SYGVKD. The ends were cut back, 10 bases at V and 7 bases at J, with 14 bases in the middle. The DNA of the CDR3 is TGTGCCACCCAGTCTCTGGCTAACACCATATATTTT. Protein product: CATQSLANTIYF.

V is TRBV13 and J is TRBJ1-2, with D perhaps TRBD1 (5 bases). CDR3 size: 15 residues. V lost 2 bases to trimming and J lost 5 bases, with 15 bases between them. From germline, CDR1 is PRHDT and CDR2 FYEKMQ (reference sequence). The DNA of the CDR3 is TGTGCCAGCAGCTTACAGGGTGACGGATCGTATGGCTACACCTTC. It translates to CASSLQGDGSYGYTF.